The clone carrying this TCR beta chain was seen only a few times. Its antigen is still unknown. A much larger clone is a single base away; this may be a read error. The CDR3 does not close with the conserved phenylalanine or tryptophan, likely indicating a read error. Three rounds of nested PCR, following a modified ARM-PCR protocol, produced the TCRbeta library. Each CDR3 protein is one row after TCRdb ran MiXCR on the multiplex PCR reads. Altogether roughly 81,000 distinct CDR3 sequences are present, 61% being singletons, with the ten largest covering roughly 14%. Germline-derived CDR1 and CDR2 are WSHSY and SAAADI. The CDR3 contains 15 residues. V lost 6 bases and J lost 4, with 18 bases in between. This sample's RNA came from whole unsorted tissue. The entry originates in a study of tumor and adjacent non-tumor tissue in lung cancer. Whole-study findings and limits: Tumor tissue had significantly higher TCR diversity than normal lung. Top 100 clones took a larger repertoire share in normal lung.

The chain is built from TRBV10-2 and TRBJ1-1; possibly TRBD1 for D (5 bases). The sequenced material came from lung tumor tissue. This clonotype originated in a man in his 70s with non-small cell lung cancer. CDR3 bases: TGCGCCAGCAGGGAAAACGCCGGGACTACCACTGAAGCTTTCTCT. Protein: CASRENAGTTTEAFS.